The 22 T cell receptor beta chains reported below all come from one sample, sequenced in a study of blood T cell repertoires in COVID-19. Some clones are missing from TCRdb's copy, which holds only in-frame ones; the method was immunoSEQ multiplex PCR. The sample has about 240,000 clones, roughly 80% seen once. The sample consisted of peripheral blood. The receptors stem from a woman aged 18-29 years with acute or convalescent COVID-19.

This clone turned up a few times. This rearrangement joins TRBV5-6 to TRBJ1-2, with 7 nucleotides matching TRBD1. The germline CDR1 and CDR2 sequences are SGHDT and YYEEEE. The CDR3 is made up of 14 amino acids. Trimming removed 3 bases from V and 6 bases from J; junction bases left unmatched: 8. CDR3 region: CASSWGQSFDGYTF. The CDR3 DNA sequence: TGTGCCAGCAGCTGGGGACAGAGCTTTGATGGCTACACCTTC.

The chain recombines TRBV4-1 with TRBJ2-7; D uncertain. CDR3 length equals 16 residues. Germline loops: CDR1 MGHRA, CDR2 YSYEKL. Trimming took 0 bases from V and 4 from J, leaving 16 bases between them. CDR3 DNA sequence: TGCGCCAGCAGCCAAGAGGCGTCGGCGGCAAATTACGAGCAGTACTTC. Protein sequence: CASSQEASAANYEQYF.

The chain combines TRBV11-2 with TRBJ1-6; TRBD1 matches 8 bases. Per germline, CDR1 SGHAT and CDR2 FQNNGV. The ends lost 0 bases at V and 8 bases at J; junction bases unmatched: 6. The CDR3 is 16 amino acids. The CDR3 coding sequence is TGTGCCAGCAGCTTAGATATAGCAGGGGGCCATTCACCCCTCCACTTT. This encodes CASSLDIAGGHSPLHF. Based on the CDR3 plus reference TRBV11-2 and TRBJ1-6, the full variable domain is EAGVAQSPRYKIIEKRQSVAFWCNPISGHATLYWYQQILGQGPKLLIQFQNNGVVDDSQLPKDRFSAERLKGVDSTLKIQPAKLEDSAVYLCASSLDIAGGHSPLHFGNGTRLTVT.

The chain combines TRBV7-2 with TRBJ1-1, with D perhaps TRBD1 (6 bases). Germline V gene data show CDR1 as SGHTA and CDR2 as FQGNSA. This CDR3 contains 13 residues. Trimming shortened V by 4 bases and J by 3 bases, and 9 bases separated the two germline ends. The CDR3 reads CASSSGQYTEAFF. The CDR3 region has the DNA TGTGCCAGCAGCTCCGGACAGTACACTGAAGCTTTCTTT. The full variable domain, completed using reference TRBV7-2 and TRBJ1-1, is GAGVSQSPSNKVTEKGKDVELRCDPISGHTALYWYRQSLGQGLEFLIYFQGNSAPDKSGLPSDRFSAERTGGSVSTLTIQRTQQEDSAVYLCASSSGQYTEAFFGQGTRLTVV.

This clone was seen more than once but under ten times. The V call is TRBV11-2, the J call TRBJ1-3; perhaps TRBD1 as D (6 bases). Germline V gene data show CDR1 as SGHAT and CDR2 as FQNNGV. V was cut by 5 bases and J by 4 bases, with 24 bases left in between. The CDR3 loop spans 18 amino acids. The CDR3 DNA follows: TGTGCCAGCAGCCTGCGATCTTTCAGGGGAATGAGGGGAAACACCATATATTTT. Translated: CASSLRSFRGMRGNTIYF. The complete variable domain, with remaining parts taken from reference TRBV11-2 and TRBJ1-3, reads EAGVAQSPRYKIIEKRQSVAFWCNPISGHATLYWYQQILGQGPKLLIQFQNNGVVDDSQLPKDRFSAERLKGVDSTLKIQPAKLEDSAVYLCASSLRSFRGMRGNTIYFGEGSWLTVV.

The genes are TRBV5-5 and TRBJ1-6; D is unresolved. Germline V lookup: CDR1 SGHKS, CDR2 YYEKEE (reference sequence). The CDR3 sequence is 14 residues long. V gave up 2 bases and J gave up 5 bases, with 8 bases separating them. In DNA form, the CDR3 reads TGTGCCAGCAGCTTCTGGCTCAATAATTCACCCCTCCACTTT. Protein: CASSFWLNNSPLHF.

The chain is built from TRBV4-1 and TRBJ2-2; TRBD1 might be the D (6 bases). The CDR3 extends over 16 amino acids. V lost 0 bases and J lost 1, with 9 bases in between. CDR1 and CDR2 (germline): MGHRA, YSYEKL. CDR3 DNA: TGCGCCAGCAGCCAAGACTCGGGACAGAACACCGGGGAGCTGTTTTTT. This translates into CASSQDSGQNTGELFF.

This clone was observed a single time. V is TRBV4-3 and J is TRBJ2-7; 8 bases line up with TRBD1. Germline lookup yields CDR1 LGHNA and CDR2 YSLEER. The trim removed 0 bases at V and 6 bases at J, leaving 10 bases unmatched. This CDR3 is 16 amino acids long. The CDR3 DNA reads TGCGCCAGCAGCCAAGATCGCCAGGGGGCCGGAACCGAGCAGTACTTC. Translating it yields CASSQDRQGAGTEQYF.

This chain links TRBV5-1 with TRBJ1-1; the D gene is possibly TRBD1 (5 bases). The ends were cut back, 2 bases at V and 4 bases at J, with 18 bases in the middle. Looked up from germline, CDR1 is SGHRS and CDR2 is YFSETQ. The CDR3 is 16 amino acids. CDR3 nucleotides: TGCGCCAGCAGCTTTCGCTCAGGTCAGGGTGCCACTGAAGCTTTCTTT. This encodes CASSFRSGQGATEAFF. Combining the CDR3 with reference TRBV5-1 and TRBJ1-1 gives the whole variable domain KAGVTQTPRYLIKTRGQQVTLSCSPISGHRSVSWYQQTPGQGLQFLFEYFSETQRNKGNFPGRFSGRQFSNSRSEMNVSTLELGDSALYLCASSFRSGQGATEAFFGQGTRLTVV.

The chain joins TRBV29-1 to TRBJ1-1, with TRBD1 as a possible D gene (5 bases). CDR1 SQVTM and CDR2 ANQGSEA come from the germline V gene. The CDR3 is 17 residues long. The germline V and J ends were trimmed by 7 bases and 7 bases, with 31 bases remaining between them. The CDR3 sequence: CSAGGGVTARMVGEAFF. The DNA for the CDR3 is TGCAGCGCTGGGGGGGGAGTAACGGCGAGGATGGTGGGTGAAGCTTTCTTT.

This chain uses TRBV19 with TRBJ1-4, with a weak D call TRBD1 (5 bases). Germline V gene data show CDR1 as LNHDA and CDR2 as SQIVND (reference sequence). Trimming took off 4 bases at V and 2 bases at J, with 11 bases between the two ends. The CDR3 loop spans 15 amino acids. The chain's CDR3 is CASSRAGTTNEKLFF. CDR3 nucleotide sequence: TGTGCCAGTAGTAGGGCGGGGACGACTAATGAAAAACTGTTTTTT.

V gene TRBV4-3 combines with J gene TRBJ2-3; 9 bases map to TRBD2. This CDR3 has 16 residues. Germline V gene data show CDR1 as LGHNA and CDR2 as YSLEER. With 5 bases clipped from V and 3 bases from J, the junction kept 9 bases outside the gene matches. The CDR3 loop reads CASSLRLAGKTDTQYF. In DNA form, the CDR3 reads TGCGCCAGCAGCTTGAGGCTAGCGGGAAAGACAGATACGCAGTATTTT.

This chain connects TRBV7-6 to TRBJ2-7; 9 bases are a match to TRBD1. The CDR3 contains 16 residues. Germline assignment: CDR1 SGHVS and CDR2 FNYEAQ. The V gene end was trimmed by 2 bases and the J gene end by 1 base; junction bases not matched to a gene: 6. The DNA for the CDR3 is TGTGCCAGCAGCTTAAGGTCTGGGACAGGGTCCTACGAGCAGTACTTC. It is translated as CASSLRSGTGSYEQYF. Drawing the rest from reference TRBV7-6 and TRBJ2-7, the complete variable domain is GAGVSQSPRYKVTKRGQDVALRCDPISGHVSLYWYRQALGQGPEFLTYFNYEAQQDKSGLPNDRFSAERPEGSISTLTIQRTEQRDSAMYRCASSLRSGTGSYEQYFGPGTRLTVT.

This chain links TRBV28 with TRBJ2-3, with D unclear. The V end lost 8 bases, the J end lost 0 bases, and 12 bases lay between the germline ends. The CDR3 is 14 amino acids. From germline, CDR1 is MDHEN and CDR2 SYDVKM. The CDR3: CASESASSTDTQYF. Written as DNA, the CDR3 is TGTGCCAGCGAAAGCGCCTCTAGCACAGATACGCAGTATTTT.

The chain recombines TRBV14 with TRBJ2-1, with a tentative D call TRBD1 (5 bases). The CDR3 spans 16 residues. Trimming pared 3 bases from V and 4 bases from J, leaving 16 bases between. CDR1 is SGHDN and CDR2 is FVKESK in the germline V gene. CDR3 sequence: CASSQNWARDYNEQFF. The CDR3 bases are TGTGCCAGCAGCCAGAACTGGGCCAGGGATTACAATGAGCAGTTCTTC.

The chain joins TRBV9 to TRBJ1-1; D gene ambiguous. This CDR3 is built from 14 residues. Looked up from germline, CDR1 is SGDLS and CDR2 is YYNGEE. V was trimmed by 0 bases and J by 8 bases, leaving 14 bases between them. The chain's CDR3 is CASSVGRWGDEAFF. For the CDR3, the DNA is TGTGCCAGCAGCGTAGGGAGGTGGGGAGACGAAGCTTTCTTT.

This CDR3 reads CASSTTGTSGETQYF. The CDR3 region has the DNA TGTGCCAGCAGCACTACCGGGACTAGCGGAGAGACCCAGTACTTC. The gene calls are TRBV7-6 and TRBJ2-5; TRBD2 matches 11 bases. The CDR3 is 15 residues long. CDR1 and CDR2 from the germline V gene are SGHVS and FNYEAQ. Trimming took 5 bases from V and 4 from J; bases not matched to a gene: 6.

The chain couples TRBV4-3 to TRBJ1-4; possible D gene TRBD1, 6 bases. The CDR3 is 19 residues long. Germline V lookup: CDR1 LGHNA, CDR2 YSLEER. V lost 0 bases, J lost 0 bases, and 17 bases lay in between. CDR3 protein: CASSQDPDSIGTTNEKLFF. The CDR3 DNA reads TGCGCCAGCAGCCAAGACCCGGACAGCATCGGAACAACTAATGAAAAACTGTTTTTT.

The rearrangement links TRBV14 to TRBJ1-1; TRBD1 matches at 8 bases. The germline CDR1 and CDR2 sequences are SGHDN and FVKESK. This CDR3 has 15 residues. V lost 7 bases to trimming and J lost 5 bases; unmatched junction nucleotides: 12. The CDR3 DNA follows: TGTGCCAGCAAAGAGACAGGGGCTTGGAGGACTGAAGCTTTCTTT. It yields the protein CASKETGAWRTEAFF. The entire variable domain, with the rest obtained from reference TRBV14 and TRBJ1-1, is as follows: EAGVTQFPSHSVIEKGQTVTLRCDPISGHDNLYWYRRVMGKEIKFLLHFVKESKQDESGMPNNRFLAERTGGTYSTLKVQPAELEDSGVYFCASKETGAWRTEAFFGQGTRLTVV.

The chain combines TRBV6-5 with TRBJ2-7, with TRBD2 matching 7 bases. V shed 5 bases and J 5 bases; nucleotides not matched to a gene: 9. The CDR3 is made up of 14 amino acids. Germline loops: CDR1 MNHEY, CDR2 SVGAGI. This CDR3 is CASSPSLAFHEQYF. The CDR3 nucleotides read TGTGCCAGCAGTCCCTCACTAGCGTTCCACGAGCAGTACTTC.

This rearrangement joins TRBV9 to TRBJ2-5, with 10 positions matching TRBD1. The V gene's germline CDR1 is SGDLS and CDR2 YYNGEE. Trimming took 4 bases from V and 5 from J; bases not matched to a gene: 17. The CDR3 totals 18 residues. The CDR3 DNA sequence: TGTGCCAGCAGCCCTAGCGCCGGGACAGGGGTTCTTGGTGAGACCCAGTACTTC. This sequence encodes CASSPSAGTGVLGETQYF.

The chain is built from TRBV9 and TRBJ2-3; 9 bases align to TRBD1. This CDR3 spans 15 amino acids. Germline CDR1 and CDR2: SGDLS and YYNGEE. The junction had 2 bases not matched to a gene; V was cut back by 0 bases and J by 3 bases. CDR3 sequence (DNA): TGTGCCAGCAGCGTAGACAGGGGGCCTACAGATACGCAGTATTTT. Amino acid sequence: CASSVDRGPTDTQYF.